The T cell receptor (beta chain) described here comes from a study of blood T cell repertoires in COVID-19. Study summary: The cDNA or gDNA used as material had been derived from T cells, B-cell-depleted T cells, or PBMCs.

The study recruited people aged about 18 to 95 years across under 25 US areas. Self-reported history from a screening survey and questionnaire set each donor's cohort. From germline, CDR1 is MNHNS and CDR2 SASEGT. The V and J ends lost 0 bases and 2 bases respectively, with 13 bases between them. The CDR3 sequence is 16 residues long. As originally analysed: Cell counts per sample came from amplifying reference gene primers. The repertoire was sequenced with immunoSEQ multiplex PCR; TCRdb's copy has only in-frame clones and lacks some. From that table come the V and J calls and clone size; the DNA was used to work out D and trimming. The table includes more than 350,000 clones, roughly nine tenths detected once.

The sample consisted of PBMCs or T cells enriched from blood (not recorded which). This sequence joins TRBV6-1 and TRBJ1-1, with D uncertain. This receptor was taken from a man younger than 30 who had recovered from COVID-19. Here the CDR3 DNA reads TGTGCCAGCAGTGAAGCGCCTGGGGAGGGCAACACTGAAGCTTTCTTT. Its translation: CASSEAPGEGNTEAFF.